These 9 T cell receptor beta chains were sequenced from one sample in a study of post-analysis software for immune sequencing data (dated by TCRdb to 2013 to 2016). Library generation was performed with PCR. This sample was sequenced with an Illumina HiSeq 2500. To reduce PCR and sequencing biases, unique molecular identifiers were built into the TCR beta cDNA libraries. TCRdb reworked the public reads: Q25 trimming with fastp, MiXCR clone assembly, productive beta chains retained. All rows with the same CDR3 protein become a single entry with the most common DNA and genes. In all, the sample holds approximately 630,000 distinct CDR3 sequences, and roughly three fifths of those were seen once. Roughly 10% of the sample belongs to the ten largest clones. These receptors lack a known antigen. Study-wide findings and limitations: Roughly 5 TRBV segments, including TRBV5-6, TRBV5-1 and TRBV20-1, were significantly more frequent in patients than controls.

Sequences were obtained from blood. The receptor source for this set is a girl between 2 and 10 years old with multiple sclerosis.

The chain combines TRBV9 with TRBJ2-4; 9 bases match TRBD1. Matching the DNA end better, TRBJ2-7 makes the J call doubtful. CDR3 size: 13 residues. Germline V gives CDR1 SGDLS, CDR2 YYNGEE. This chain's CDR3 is CASSATGGDEQYF. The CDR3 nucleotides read TGTGCCAGCAGCGCCACAGGGGGCGACGAGCAGTACTTC.

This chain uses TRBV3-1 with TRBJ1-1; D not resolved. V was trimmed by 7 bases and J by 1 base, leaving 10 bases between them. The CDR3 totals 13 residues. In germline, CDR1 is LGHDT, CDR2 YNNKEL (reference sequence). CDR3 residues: CASISDGNTEAFF. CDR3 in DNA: TGTGCCAGCATCTCCGACGGGAACACTGAAGCTTTCTTT. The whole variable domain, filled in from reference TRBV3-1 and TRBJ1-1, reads DTAVSQTPKYLVTQMGNDKSIKCEQNLGHDTMYWYKQDSKKFLKIMFSYNNKELIINETVPNRFSPKSPDKAHLNLHINSLELGDSAVYFCASISDGNTEAFFGQGTRLTVV.

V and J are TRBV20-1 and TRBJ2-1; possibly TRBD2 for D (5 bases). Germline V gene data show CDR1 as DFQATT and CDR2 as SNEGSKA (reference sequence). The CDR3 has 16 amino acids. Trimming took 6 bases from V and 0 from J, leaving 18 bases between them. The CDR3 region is CSAHRADPSSYNEQFF. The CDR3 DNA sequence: TGCAGTGCCCATAGAGCGGACCCGAGCTCCTACAATGAGCAGTTCTTC.

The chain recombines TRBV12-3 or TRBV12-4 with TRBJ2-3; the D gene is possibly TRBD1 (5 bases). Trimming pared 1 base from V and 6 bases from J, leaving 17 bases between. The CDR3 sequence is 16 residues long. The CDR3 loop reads CASSLVLGQGGDTQYF. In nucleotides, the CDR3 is TGTGCCAGCAGTTTAGTGCTCGGTCAGGGTGGTGATACGCAGTATTTT.

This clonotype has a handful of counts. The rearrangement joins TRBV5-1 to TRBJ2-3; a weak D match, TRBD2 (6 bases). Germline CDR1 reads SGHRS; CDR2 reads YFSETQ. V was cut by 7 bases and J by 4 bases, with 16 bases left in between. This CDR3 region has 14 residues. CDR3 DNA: TGCGCCAGCGCCGGTACGGGAGTAGCAGATACGCAGTATTTT. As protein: CASAGTGVADTQYF.

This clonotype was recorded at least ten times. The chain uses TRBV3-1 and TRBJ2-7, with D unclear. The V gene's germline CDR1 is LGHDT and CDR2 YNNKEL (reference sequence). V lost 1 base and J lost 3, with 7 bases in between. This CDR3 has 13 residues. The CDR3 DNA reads TGTGCCAGCAGCCAAGGGTCTGACTACGAGCAGTACTTC. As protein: CASSQGSDYEQYF.

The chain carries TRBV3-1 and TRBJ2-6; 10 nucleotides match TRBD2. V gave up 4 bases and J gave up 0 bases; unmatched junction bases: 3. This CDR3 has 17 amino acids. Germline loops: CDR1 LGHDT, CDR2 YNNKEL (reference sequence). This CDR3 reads CASSPSGGASGANVLTF. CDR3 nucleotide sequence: TGTGCCAGCAGCCCAAGCGGGGGGGCCTCTGGGGCCAACGTCCTGACTTTC.

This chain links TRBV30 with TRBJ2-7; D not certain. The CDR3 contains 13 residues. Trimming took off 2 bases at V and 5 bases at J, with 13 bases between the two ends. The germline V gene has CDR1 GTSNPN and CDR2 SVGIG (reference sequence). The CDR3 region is CAWSTVRWDEQYF. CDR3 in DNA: TGTGCCTGGAGTACAGTGCGATGGGACGAGCAGTACTTC.

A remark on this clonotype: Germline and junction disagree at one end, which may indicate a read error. The CDR3, as DNA: TGCGCCAGTAGCTTTGATGCGGGGAGCTCCTACAATGAGCAGTTCTTC. Its protein is CASSFDAGSSYNEQFF. The J gene is TRBJ2-1, the V gene TRBV5-1, with a possible D match to TRBD2 (6 bases). CDR3 length equals 16 residues. Per germline, CDR1 SGHRS and CDR2 YFSETQ.